The 28 T cell receptor beta chains below come from one sample, sequenced in a study of shared clonotypes between healthy human individuals. Generated by immunoSEQ multiplex PCR, the TCRdb table keeps only in-frame clones and is missing some. The sample has about 590,000 clones; roughly 96% are singletons. CD45RO-negative CD8 cells positively selected for CCR7 made up the naive population, which excluded terminally differentiated effector memory CD45RA+ cells. Sequencing input: naive CD8+ T cells sorted from blood. These receptors were obtained from a woman in her thirties in good health.

The chain employs TRBV11-2 and TRBJ2-1; TRBD2 matches at 7 bases. CDR3 size: 16 residues. V gave up 5 bases and J gave up 4 bases; unmatched junction bases: 11. Germline CDR1 is SGHAT and CDR2 is FQNNGV. CDR3: CASSGRDGTIYNEQFF. The CDR3 DNA reads TGTGCCAGCAGCGGCAGAGACGGGACTATATACAATGAGCAGTTCTTC.

This clone was seen only once. The V call is TRBV6-1, the J call TRBJ1-2, with D maybe TRBD1 (6 bases). Germline V gene data show CDR1 as MNHNS and CDR2 as SASEGT. The CDR3 runs to 15 residues. V lost 1 base to trimming and J lost 2 bases, with 11 bases between them. The CDR3 coding sequence is TGTGCCAGCAGTGAAGACAGGGCTCCAAACTATGGCTACACCTTC. Protein sequence: CASSEDRAPNYGYTF.

The CDR3 bases are TGTGCCAGCTTAAGTGATAACACCGGGGAGCTGTTTTTT. Amino acid sequence: CASLSDNTGELFF. The chain joins TRBV2 to TRBJ2-2; D is unresolved. In germline, CDR1 is SNHLY, CDR2 FYNNEI. The germline V and J ends were trimmed by 8 bases and 2 bases, with 9 bases remaining between them. CDR3 size: 13 residues.

The rearrangement uses TRBV27 and TRBJ1-2; the match to TRBD1 covers 7 bases. Germline-derived CDR1 and CDR2 are MNHEY and SMNVEV (reference sequence). The CDR3 is made up of 13 amino acids. V trimming: 10 bases; J trimming: 3 bases; junction bases outside the gene matches: 8. The CDR3 spells CATRGTAHYGYTF. In nucleotides, the CDR3 is TGTGCCACCCGTGGGACAGCGCACTATGGCTACACCTTC.

The chain has TRBV13 and TRBJ2-7; D is perhaps TRBD2 (5 bases). CDR1 PRHDT and CDR2 FYEKMQ come from the germline V gene (reference sequence). V lost 3 bases and J 2 bases, leaving 11 bases between the germline ends. This CDR3 is built from 14 residues. CDR3 region: CASSLRGHPYEQYF. In DNA, the CDR3 is TGTGCCAGCAGCTTGCGCGGGCACCCCTACGAGCAGTACTTC.

This chain joins TRBV5-6 and TRBJ1-1; no clear D gene. This CDR3 contains 13 residues. V lost 2 bases and J lost 2, with 7 bases in between. Germline V gene data show CDR1 as SGHDT and CDR2 as YYEEEE. This CDR3 reads CASSFEVNTEAFF. The CDR3 nucleotides are TGTGCCAGCAGCTTTGAAGTCAACACTGAAGCTTTCTTT.

The V gene is TRBV28, the J gene TRBJ2-1; 8 nucleotides align to TRBD2. Germline-derived CDR1 and CDR2 are MDHEN and SYDVKM. The V gene end was trimmed by 2 bases and the J gene end by 1 base; junction bases not matched to a gene: 7. The CDR3 has 17 amino acids. This chain's CDR3 is CASSLRSGSGSYNEQFF. CDR3 DNA sequence: TGTGCCAGCAGTTTAAGGAGCGGGAGCGGGTCCTACAATGAGCAGTTCTTC.

The rearrangement links TRBV19 to TRBJ1-4, with a possible D match to TRBD1 (5 bases). V gave up 3 bases and J gave up 7 bases, with 15 bases separating them. The CDR3 extends over 15 amino acids. From germline, CDR1 is LNHDA and CDR2 SQIVND (reference sequence). The CDR3 DNA sequence: TGTGCCAGTAGTATGTGGTCAGGGCGGGCTGAAAAACTGTTTTTT. Its translation is CASSMWSGRAEKLFF.

Only one count was recorded for this clone. The V gene is TRBV27, the J gene TRBJ2-3; tentative D call: TRBD2 (5 bases). V dropped 3 bases and J dropped 1 base, with 8 bases sitting between them. Per the germline V gene, CDR1 is MNHEY and CDR2 is SMNVEV (reference sequence). The CDR3 runs to 14 residues. The CDR3 sequence is CASSFNGGTDTQYF. The CDR3 bases are TGTGCCAGCAGTTTCAACGGGGGCACAGATACGCAGTATTTT.

CDR3 DNA: TGTGCCAGCAGTTCCGGCCCTTCCTACAATGAGCAGTTCTTC. Its translation is CASSSGPSYNEQFF. The chain couples TRBV28 to TRBJ2-1; D is undetermined. Looked up from germline, CDR1 is MDHEN and CDR2 is SYDVKM. The CDR3 length is 14 residues. V gave up 4 bases and J gave up 1 base, with 8 bases separating them.

The V gene is TRBV27, the J gene TRBJ2-1; 9 bases line up with TRBD1. This CDR3 is built from 13 residues. Trimming at V came to 7 bases and at J to 9 bases, leaving 7 bases not matched to a gene. CDR1 and CDR2 from the germline V gene are MNHEY and SMNVEV (reference sequence). The CDR3 coding sequence is TGTGCCAGCAACACAGGGGGCGGAAGTGAGCAGTTCTTC. This translates into CASNTGGGSEQFF.

The rearrangement uses TRBV27 and TRBJ2-7; TRBD2 is a possible D gene (5 bases). Trimming removed 1 base at V and 2 bases at J, with 12 bases between. CDR1 MNHEY and CDR2 SMNVEV come from the germline V gene (reference sequence). The CDR3 sequence is 15 residues long. CDR3 nucleotides: TGTGCCAGCAGTTTATACCTAGCTGTTCCCTACGAGCAGTACTTC. It encodes CASSLYLAVPYEQYF.

The J gene is TRBJ2-2, the V gene TRBV7-7; unclear D gene. Trimming left V 9 bases short and J 7 bases short, with 3 bases between. The germline V gene encodes CDR1 SSHAT and CDR2 FNYEAQ (reference sequence). The CDR3 spans 9 residues. The CDR3 region is CARVGELFF. The CDR3 DNA is TGTGCCAGAGTCGGGGAGCTGTTTTTT.

The gene calls are TRBV19 and TRBJ2-2; TRBD1 agrees at 9 bases. Germline V gene data show CDR1 as LNHDA and CDR2 as SQIVND (reference sequence). V gave up 10 bases and J gave up 5 bases; unmatched junction bases: 11. The CDR3 runs 15 residues. CDR3 DNA sequence: TGTGCCACTCTTCCGGGACAGGGATGGACCGGGGAGCTGTTTTTT. Its translation: CATLPGQGWTGELFF.

The genes are TRBV11-3 and TRBJ1-4; 9 bases align to TRBD1. This CDR3 comprises 17 residues. Losses at the gene ends were 3 bases for V and 8 bases for J; bases not matched to a gene: 13. Germline loops: CDR1 SGHNT, CDR2 YENEEA. The CDR3 sequence is CASSFYPMDRGWEKLFF. The CDR3 coding sequence is TGTGCCAGCAGCTTTTATCCCATGGACAGGGGTTGGGAAAAACTGTTTTTT.

The rearrangement links TRBV4-2 to TRBJ1-5; possible D gene TRBD1, 5 bases. The CDR3 is made up of 14 amino acids. The V gene lost 0 bases and the J gene lost 6 bases, with 9 bases spanning the gap. Germline V gives CDR1 LGHNA, CDR2 YNFKEQ. The CDR3 region is CASSQDQGLQPQHF. In DNA, the CDR3 is TGTGCCAGCAGCCAAGATCAGGGTCTTCAGCCCCAGCATTTT.

V is TRBV6-1 and J is TRBJ1-1, with D possibly TRBD1 on 5 matching bases. The CDR3 length is 13 residues. Germline V CDR1 and CDR2: MNHNS, SASEGT. V shed 3 bases and J shed 6 bases, with 11 bases lying between them. CDR3 sequence reads: CASSDLRGPEAFF. The CDR3 nucleotides are TGTGCCAGCAGTGATCTGAGGGGTCCTGAAGCTTTCTTT.

The chain couples TRBV30 to TRBJ2-7, with 12 bases matching TRBD2. This CDR3 has 15 amino acids. In germline, CDR1 is GTSNPN, CDR2 SVGIG (reference sequence). V shed 4 bases, J shed 5 bases, and the junction held 9 bases outside the gene matches. The CDR3 loop reads CAWTPTSGRLDEQYF. The CDR3 DNA reads TGTGCCTGGACCCCGACTAGCGGGAGATTGGACGAGCAGTACTTC.

This sequence joins TRBV18 and TRBJ2-6, with TRBD1 as a possible D gene (6 bases). V lost 2 bases and J lost 1, with 6 bases in between. The CDR3 runs 15 residues. CDR1 is KGHSH, CDR2 LQKENI, per germline. The CDR3 is CASSPGQSGANVLTF. The CDR3 coding sequence is TGTGCCAGCTCACCAGGACAGTCTGGGGCCAACGTCCTGACTTTC.

This sequence joins TRBV7-6 and TRBJ2-5; D is undetermined. Germline lookup yields CDR1 SGHVS and CDR2 FNYEAQ. V gave up 4 bases and J gave up 1 base, with 4 bases separating them. The CDR3 runs 12 residues. The CDR3 DNA reads TGTGCCAGCAGCTCCGCCCAAGAGACCCAGTACTTC. It specifies CASSSAQETQYF.

In regard to this clone: Other DNA sequences in the sample encode the same CDR3. The chain combines TRBV28 with TRBJ2-3, with D tentatively TRBD1 or TRBD2 (6 bases each). Deletions cut 3 bases from V and 1 base from J, with 8 bases between. Germline CDR1 and CDR2: MDHEN and SYDVKM. The CDR3 totals 14 residues. The CDR3 DNA sequence: TGTGCCAGCAGTTTTCGGGGGCGCACAGATACGCAGTATTTT. Its translation is CASSFRGRTDTQYF.

This chain connects TRBV27 to TRBJ2-3; tentative D call: TRBD1 (5 bases). Between the trimmed V and J ends, which lost 4 bases and 2 bases, there was a span of 10 bases. Germline values: CDR1 MNHEY, CDR2 SMNVEV (reference sequence). This CDR3 contains 14 residues. CDR3 DNA: TGTGCCAGCAGTTCCCCAGGGAACACAGATACGCAGTATTTT. Its protein product is CASSSPGNTDTQYF.

This chain joins TRBV28 and TRBJ1-1; no definite D call. Germline-derived CDR1 and CDR2 are MDHEN and SYDVKM. With 4 bases removed from V and 3 bases from J, the gap between germline ends came to 12 bases. The CDR3 is 14 residues long. CDR3 amino acids: CASSSTESHTEAFF. CDR3 bases: TGTGCCAGCAGTTCTACGGAATCCCACACTGAAGCTTTCTTT.

The J gene is TRBJ2-1, the V gene TRBV6-1; D is possibly TRBD1 or TRBD2 (5 bases each). V was pared by 5 bases and J by 7 bases, with 9 bases between. In germline, CDR1 is MNHNS, CDR2 SASEGT. This CDR3 contains 12 residues. The CDR3 protein is CASSPEGNEQFF. The CDR3 coding sequence is TGTGCCAGCAGTCCAGAGGGGAATGAGCAGTTCTTC.

The V gene is TRBV27, the J gene TRBJ2-3; D is unresolved. V was cut by 3 bases and J by 6 bases, with 10 bases left in between. CDR1 is MNHEY and CDR2 is SMNVEV in the germline V gene (reference sequence). This CDR3 spans 13 amino acids. CDR3: CASSFSFRDTQYF. The CDR3, as DNA: TGTGCCAGCAGTTTCTCCTTTCGGGATACGCAGTATTTT.

This chain connects TRBV19 to TRBJ1-4; the D gene is possibly TRBD1 (5 bases). CDR3 length: 16 residues. Germline CDR1 and CDR2: LNHDA and SQIVND (reference sequence). Trimming shortened V by 1 base and J by 4 bases, and 13 bases separated the two germline ends. The CDR3 DNA is TGTGCCAGTAGTATAGGCACAGGACCGGGTAATGAAAAACTGTTTTTT. Its translation is CASSIGTGPGNEKLFF.

This rearrangement joins TRBV2 to TRBJ1-4; D possibly corresponds to TRBD1 (5 bases). Per the germline V gene, CDR1 is SNHLY and CDR2 is FYNNEI. The CDR3 extends over 13 amino acids. V was cut by 11 bases and J by 4 bases, with 14 bases left in between. The CDR3 loop reads CAGRDGFNEKLFF. In DNA form, the CDR3 reads TGTGCCGGGAGGGACGGCTTTAATGAAAAACTGTTTTTT. The full variable domain, its missing parts supplied by reference TRBV2 and TRBJ1-4, is EPEVTQTPSHQVTQMGQEVILRCVPISNHLYFYWYRQILGQKVEFLVSFYNNEISEKSEIFDDQFSVERPDGSNFTLKIRSTKLEDSAMYFCAGRDGFNEKLFFGSGTQLSVL.

CDR3 protein: CASSIGLAGVRYNEQFF. The DNA for the CDR3 is TGTGCCAGTAGTATTGGACTAGCGGGAGTCCGCTACAATGAGCAGTTCTTC. The chain couples TRBV19 to TRBJ2-1, with 13 bases lining up with TRBD2. Germline CDR1 LNHDA, CDR2 SQIVND (reference sequence). The J segment lost 3 bases and the V segment lost 3 bases, leaving 5 bases of the junction unmatched. This CDR3 comprises 17 residues.